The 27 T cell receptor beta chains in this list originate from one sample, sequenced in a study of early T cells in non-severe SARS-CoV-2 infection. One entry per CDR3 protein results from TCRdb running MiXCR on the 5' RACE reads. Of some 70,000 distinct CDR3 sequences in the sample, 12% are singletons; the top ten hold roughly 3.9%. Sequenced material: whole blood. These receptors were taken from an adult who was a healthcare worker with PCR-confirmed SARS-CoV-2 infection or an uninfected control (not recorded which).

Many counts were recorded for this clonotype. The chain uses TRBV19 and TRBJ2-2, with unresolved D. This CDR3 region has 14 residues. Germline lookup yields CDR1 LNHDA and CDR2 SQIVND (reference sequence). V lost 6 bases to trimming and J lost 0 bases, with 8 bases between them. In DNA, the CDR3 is TGTGCCAGTAGGGTCCGAACGAACACCGGGGAGCTGTTTTTT. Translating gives CASRVRTNTGELFF. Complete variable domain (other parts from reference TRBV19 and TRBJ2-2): DGGITQSPKYLFRKEGQNVTLSCEQNLNHDAMYWYRQDPGQGLRLIYYSQIVNDFQKGDIAEGYSVSREKKESFPLTVTSAQKNPTAFYLCASRVRTNTGELFFGEGSRLTVL.

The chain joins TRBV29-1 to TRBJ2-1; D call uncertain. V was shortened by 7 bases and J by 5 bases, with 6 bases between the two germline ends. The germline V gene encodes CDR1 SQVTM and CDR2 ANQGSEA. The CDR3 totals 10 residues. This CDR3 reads CSAVHNEQFF. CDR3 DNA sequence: TGCAGCGCCGTCCACAATGAGCAGTTCTTC.

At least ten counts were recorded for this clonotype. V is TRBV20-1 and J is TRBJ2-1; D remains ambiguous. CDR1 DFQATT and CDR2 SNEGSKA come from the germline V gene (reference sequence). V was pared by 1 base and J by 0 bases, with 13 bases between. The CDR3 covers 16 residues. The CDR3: CSARVHSISSYNEQFF. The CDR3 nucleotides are TGCAGTGCTAGAGTCCACTCGATCAGCTCCTACAATGAGCAGTTCTTC.

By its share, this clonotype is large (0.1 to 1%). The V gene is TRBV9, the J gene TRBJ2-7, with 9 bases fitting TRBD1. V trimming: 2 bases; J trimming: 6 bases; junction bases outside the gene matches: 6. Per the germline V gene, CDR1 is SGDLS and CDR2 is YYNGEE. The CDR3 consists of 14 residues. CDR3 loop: CASSVRTGVSEQYF. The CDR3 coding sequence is TGTGCCAGCAGCGTGCGGACAGGGGTGTCCGAGCAGTACTTC.

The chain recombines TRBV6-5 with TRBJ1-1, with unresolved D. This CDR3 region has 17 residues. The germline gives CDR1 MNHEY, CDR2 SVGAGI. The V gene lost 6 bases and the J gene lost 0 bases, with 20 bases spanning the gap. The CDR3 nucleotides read TGTGCCAGCAGGACCCCCGGGTCTTACCTCATGAACACTGAAGCTTTCTTT. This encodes CASRTPGSYLMNTEAFF.

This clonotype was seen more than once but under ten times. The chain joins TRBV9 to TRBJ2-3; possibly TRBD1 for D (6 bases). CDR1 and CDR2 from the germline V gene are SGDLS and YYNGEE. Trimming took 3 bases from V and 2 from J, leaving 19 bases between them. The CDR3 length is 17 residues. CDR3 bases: TGTGCCAGCAGCGCAAATTCAGGGGACGGAATCACAGATACGCAGTATTTT. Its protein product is CASSANSGDGITDTQYF.

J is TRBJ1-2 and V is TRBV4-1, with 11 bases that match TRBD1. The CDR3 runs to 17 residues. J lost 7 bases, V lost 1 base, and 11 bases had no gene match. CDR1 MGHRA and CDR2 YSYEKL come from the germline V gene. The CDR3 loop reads CASSQVSTGQGAGGYTF. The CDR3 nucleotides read TGCGCCAGCAGCCAAGTCTCTACCGGACAGGGGGCCGGTGGCTACACCTTC.

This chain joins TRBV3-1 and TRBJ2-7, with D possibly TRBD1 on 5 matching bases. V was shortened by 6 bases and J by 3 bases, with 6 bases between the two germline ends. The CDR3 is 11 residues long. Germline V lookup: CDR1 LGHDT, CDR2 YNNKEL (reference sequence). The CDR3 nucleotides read TGTGCCAGCAGTGACAGCTACGAGCAGTACTTC. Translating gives CASSDSYEQYF.

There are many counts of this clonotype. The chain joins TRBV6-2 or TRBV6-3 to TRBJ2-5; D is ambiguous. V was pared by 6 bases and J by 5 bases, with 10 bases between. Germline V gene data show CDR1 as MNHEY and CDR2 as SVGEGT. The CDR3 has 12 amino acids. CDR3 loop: CASSNARETQYF. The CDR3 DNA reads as TGTGCCAGCAGCAACGCAAGGGAGACCCAGTACTTC.

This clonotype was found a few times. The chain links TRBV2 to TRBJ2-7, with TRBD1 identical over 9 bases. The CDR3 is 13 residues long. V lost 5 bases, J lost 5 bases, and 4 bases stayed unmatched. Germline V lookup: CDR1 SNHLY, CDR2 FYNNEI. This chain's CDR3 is CASSKQGADEQYF. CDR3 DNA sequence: TGTGCCAGCAGTAAACAGGGGGCGGACGAGCAGTACTTC.

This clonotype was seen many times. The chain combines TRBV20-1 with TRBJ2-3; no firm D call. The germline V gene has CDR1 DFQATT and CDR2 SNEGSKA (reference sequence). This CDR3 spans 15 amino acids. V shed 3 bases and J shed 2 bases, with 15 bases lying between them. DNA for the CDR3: TGCAGTGCTAGGGACCCTTCCACCCCCACAGATACGCAGTATTTT. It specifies CSARDPSTPTDTQYF.

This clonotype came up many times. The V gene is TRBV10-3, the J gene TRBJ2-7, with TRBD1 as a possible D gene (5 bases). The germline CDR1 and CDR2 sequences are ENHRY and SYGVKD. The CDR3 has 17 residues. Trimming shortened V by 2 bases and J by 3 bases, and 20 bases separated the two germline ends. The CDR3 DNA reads TGTGCCATCAGTGAGCCGATCGGTGGGCACGGACACTACGAGCAGTACTTC. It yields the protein CAISEPIGGHGHYEQYF.

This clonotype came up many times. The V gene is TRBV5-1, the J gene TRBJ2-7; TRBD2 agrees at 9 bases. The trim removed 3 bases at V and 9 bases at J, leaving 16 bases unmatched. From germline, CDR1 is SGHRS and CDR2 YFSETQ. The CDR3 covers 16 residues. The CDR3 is CASSSTAGGPFTLQYF. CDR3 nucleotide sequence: TGCGCCAGCAGCTCCACAGCGGGAGGACCCTTTACGCTGCAGTACTTC.

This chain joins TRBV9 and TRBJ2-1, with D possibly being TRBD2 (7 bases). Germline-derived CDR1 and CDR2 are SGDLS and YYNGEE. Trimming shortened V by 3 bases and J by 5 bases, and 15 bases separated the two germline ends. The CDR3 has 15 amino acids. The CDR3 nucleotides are TGTGCCAGCAGCGCTGGGGGGGCTGTCCACAATGAGCAGTTCTTC. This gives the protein CASSAGGAVHNEQFF.

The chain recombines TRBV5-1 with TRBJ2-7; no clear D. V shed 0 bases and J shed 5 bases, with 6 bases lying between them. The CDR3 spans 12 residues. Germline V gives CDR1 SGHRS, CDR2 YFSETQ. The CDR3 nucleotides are TGCGCCAGCAGCTTGGGTTCGGACGAGCAGTACTTC. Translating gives CASSLGSDEQYF.

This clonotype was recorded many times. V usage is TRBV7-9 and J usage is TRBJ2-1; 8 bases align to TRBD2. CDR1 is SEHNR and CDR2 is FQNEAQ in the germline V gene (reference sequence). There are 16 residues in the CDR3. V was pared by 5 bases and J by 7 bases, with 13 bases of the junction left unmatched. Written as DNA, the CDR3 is TGTGCCAGCAGCCCCCGGAGTAGCGGGAAGGAGAATGAGCAGTTCTTC. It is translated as CASSPRSSGKENEQFF.

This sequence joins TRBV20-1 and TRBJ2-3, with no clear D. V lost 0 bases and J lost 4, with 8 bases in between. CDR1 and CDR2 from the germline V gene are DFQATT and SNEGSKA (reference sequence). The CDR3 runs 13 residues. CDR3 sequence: CSARDSGPDTQYF. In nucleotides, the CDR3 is TGCAGTGCTAGAGATTCCGGGCCAGATACGCAGTATTTT.

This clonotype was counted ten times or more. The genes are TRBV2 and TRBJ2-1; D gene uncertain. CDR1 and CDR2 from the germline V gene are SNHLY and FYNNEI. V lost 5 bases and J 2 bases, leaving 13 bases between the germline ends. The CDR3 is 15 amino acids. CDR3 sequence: CASSRPLDPYNEQFF. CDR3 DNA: TGTGCCAGCAGTCGCCCTTTGGACCCCTACAATGAGCAGTTCTTC.

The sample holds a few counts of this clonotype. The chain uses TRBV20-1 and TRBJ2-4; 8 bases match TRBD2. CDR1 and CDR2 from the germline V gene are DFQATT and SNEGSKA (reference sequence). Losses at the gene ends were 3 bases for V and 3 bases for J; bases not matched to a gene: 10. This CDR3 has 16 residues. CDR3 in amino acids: CSARSSGSMYKNIQYF. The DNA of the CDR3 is TGCAGTGCTAGGTCAAGCGGGAGTATGTACAAAAACATTCAGTACTTC.

CDR3 sequence (DNA): TGCAGTGCTAGAGAGTTTGGCGGAGGGGTCTACAATGAGCAGTTCTTC. It specifies CSAREFGGGVYNEQFF. This chain uses TRBV20-1 with TRBJ2-1; the D gene is possibly TRBD2 (6 bases). The CDR3 sequence is 16 residues long. CDR1 is DFQATT and CDR2 is SNEGSKA in the germline V gene (reference sequence). The V end lost 0 bases, the J end lost 3 bases, and 15 bases lay between the germline ends.

CDR3 protein: CASSWEDSSTDTQYF. For the CDR3, the DNA is TGTGCCAGCAGCTGGGAGGACAGCTCCACAGATACGCAGTATTTT. This chain uses TRBV7-6 with TRBJ2-3; either TRBD1 or TRBD2 may supply D (6 bases each). The germline V and J ends were trimmed by 4 bases and 2 bases, with 13 bases remaining between them. The CDR3 runs to 15 residues. The germline V gene has CDR1 SGHVS and CDR2 FNYEAQ.

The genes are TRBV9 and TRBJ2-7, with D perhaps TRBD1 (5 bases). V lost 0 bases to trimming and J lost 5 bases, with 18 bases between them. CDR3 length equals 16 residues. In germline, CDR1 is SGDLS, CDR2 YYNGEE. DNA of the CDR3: TGTGCCAGCAGCGTAGGGCAGGGTATCCTCGGCCACGAGCAGTACTTC. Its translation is CASSVGQGILGHEQYF.

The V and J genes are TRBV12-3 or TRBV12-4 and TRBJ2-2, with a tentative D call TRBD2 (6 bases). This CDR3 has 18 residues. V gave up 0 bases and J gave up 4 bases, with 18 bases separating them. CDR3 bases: TGTGCCAGCAGTTTAGCGGTTAGACTAGATGTGATCACCGGGGAGCTGTTTTTT. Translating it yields CASSLAVRLDVITGELFF.

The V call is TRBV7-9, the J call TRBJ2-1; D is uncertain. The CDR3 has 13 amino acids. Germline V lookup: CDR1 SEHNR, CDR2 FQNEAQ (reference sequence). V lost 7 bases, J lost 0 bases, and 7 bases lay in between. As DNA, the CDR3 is TGTGCCAGCACCCCCTCCTCCTACAATGAGCAGTTCTTC. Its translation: CASTPSSYNEQFF.

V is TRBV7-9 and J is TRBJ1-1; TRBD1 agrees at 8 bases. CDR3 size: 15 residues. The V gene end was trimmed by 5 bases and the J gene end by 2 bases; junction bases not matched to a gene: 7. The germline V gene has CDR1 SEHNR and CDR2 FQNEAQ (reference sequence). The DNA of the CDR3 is TGTGCCAGCAGCGTAAGACAGGGGATTAACACTGAAGCTTTCTTT. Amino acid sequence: CASSVRQGINTEAFF.

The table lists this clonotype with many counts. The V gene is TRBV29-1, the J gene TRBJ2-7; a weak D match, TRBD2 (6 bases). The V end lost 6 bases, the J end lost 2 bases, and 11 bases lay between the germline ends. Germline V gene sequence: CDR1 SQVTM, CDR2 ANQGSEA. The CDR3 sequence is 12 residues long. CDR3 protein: CSVILATYEQYF. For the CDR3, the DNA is TGCAGCGTCATACTAGCCACCTACGAGCAGTACTTC.

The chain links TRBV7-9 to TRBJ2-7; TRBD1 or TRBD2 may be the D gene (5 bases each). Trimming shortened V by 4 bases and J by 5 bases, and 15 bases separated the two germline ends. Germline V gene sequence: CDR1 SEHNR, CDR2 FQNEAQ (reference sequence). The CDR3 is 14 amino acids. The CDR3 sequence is CASSSHGGSHEQYF. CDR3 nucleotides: TGTGCCAGCAGCTCCCATGGGGGTTCCCACGAGCAGTACTTC.